This T cell receptor (beta chain) was retrieved from a study of Ad26.COV2.S vaccination and SARS-CoV-2 variants. Across the whole study: Intramuscular Ad26.COV2.S at 5x10^10 or 1x10^11 viral particles. General study points: Substantial breadth was reported for post-vaccination spike-specific CD8+ and CD4+ T cells. Placebo recipients and vaccine recipients were similar in non-spike TCR breadth.

About this clone itself: The target antigen is unknown.

Sequenced by immunoSEQ multiplex PCR; TCRdb stores in-frame clones only, minus some. Found here are about 280,000 clones, approximately 87% of them singletons; the top ten hold about 3.1%. Germline V gene data show CDR1 as SEHNR and CDR2 as FQNEAQ (reference sequence). The CDR3 totals 15 residues. V lost 1 base and J lost 2, with 10 bases in between. The sample's treatment: around 19 received Ad26.COV2.S at low or high dose, single or two shots; roughly 5 received placebo; per-sample allocation not given. Day 63 after the first injection of vaccine or placebo was the sampling time. The vaccine antigen was prefusion-stabilized Wuhan SARS-CoV-2 spike.

The V and J genes are TRBV7-9 and TRBJ2-3; D remains ambiguous. Sequenced here: peripheral blood, sampled in a trial of Ad26.COV2.S vaccine versus placebo. The TCR comes from a person between 18 and 60 years old who received the Ad26.COV2.S COVID-19 vaccine or a placebo. The CDR3 region is CASSLGNVPTDTQYF. The CDR3 DNA sequence: TGTGCCAGCAGCTTAGGGAACGTCCCCACAGATACGCAGTATTTT.